This T cell receptor (beta chain) comes out of a study of PD-1 blockade in mismatch repair-deficient tumors. Study-wide background: Enrolled about 2012-2016, patients had progressing, pretreated mismatch repair-deficient cancers of 12 to 13 types.

V lost 8 bases and J 5 bases, leaving 12 bases between the germline ends. The germline V gene encodes CDR1 ENHRY and CDR2 SYGVKD. This CDR3 has 13 residues. Using immunoSEQ multiplex PCR, the repertoire was profiled, and TCRdb retains in-frame clones only, with some absent. The data hold 45,000 to 55,000 clones, with about 84% observed a single time. Study findings and constraints: Tumor-resident clones, often undetectable pretreatment in blood, expanded then contracted after pembrolizumab.

A word on this clone: Its antigen is unidentified.

This sequence originates from an adult with mismatch repair-deficient cancer. V usage is TRBV10-3 and J usage is TRBJ1-4; D is perhaps TRBD1 (6 bases). The starting material was peripheral blood, obtained more than 19 weeks after starting pembrolizumab. CDR3 bases: TGTGCCATCTCTTTGGGACAAAATGAAAAACTGTTTTTT. This gives the protein CAISLGQNEKLFF.